This T cell receptor beta chain was sequenced during a study of post-analysis software for immune sequencing data. About the study: The patients showed relapsing-remitting, secondary progressive and progressive-relapsing multiple sclerosis courses.

cDNA libraries of TCR beta carried unique molecular identifiers. When roughly 0.9 to 10 million T cells were used, they gave around 500,000 cDNA molecules. MiXCR, run by TCRdb on the PCR reads, gives a single entry per CDR3 protein. The repertoire consists of around 160,000 distinct CDR3 sequences, with under 40% occurring once and the leading ten covering 25% to 35%. The CDR3 runs 15 residues. V was trimmed by 0 bases and J by 0 bases, leaving 5 bases between them. CDR1 and CDR2 from the germline V gene are LGHNA and YNFKEQ. Overall study findings and caveats: Controls showed significantly higher normalized Chao1 diversity than did multiple sclerosis patients. TRBV5-6, TRBV5-1 and TRBV20-1 belonged to a set of a handful of TRBV segments that were more frequent in patients than controls.

For this clonotype: The antigen is undetermined.

This clonotype originated in a girl aged 5 to 17 with multiple sclerosis. Sequenced material: blood, taken after autologous hematopoietic stem cell transplantation. This sequence joins TRBV4-2 and TRBJ1-4; no clear D. The CDR3: CASSQDWTTNEKLFF. The CDR3 bases are TGTGCCAGCAGCCAAGATTGGACAACTAATGAAAAACTGTTTTTT.